This T cell receptor beta chain appears in the sequencing data of a study of Graves' ophthalmopathy and Graves' hyperthyroidism. Study outcomes and limitations: A majority of expanded thyroid clonotypes exceeding 0.001 frequency were likewise present in blood.

As for this clonotype: Antigen unknown. The junction and the germline gene differ at one end; a read error may be behind it.

Each hyperthyroidism patient was newly diagnosed, with under 2 months' duration, and aged 18 to 65. The TCR beta CDR3 regions underwent amplification from RNA transcripts. First-round RT-PCR relied on HTBI primers, and a second-round multiplex PCR came next. TCRdb independently ran MiXCR on the multiplex PCR reads; one entry per CDR3 protein. The sample consists of around 1,200,000 distinct CDR3 sequences, 36% of them appearing once. Germline assignment: CDR1 ENHRY and CDR2 SYGVKD. CDR3 length: 18 residues. This receptor was obtained from an adult man with Graves' hyperthyroidism. The sample comprised peripheral blood or thyroid tissue (not recorded which). This chain joins TRBV10-3 and TRBJ1-4, with D tentatively TRBD1 (6 bases). CDR3 sequence: CASSLRQGRYPTNEKLFF. The CDR3 coding sequence is TGTGCCAGCAGTCTACGCCAGGGGAGATACCCAACTAATGAAAAACTGTTTTTT.